Following are 29 T cell receptor beta chains from one sample sequenced in a study of CD8 T cells in ankylosing spondylitis. General study findings and limits: A TCR beta motif made of fewer than ten highly homologous variants seemed typical of ankylosing spondylitis blood.

Each CDR3 protein gets one entry after TCRdb re-called the 5' RACE reads with MiXCR. Of 390,000 or so distinct CDR3 sequences listed, approximately 20% were seen once; the top ten hold about 15%. What these receptors recognize is not known. Sequencing used blood, either unsorted or a sorted T cell fraction (not recorded which). The receptors were sampled from a male donor with ankylosing spondylitis.

J is TRBJ2-5 and V is TRBV18; D unresolved. V dropped 3 bases and J dropped 1 base, with 9 bases sitting between them. CDR1 KGHSH and CDR2 LQKENI come from the germline V gene. The CDR3 sequence is 14 residues long. The CDR3, as DNA: TGTGCCAGCTCACCTGGGTCTAGCCAAGAGACCCAGTACTTC. Translated: CASSPGSSQETQYF. Variable domain in full (rest from reference TRBV18 and TRBJ2-5): NAGVMQNPRHLVRRRGQEARLRCSPMKGHSHVYWYRQLPEEGLKFMVYLQKENIIDESGMPKERFSAEFPKEGPSILRIQQVVRGDSAAYFCASSPGSSQETQYFGPGTRLLVL.

In its sample, this clonotype was seen a few times. The chain links TRBV28 to TRBJ1-2; perhaps TRBD1 as D (6 bases). Trimming stripped 6 bases from V and 0 bases from J, with 11 bases between. The germline gives CDR1 MDHEN, CDR2 SYDVKM. CDR3 length: 14 residues. As DNA, the CDR3 is TGTGCCAGCAGGGCAGACAGGCCTAACTATGGCTACACCTTC. Translation gives CASRADRPNYGYTF.

The gene calls are TRBV29-1 and TRBJ2-7, with 10 bases fitting TRBD2. Germline V gives CDR1 SQVTM, CDR2 ANQGSEA. V gave up 3 bases and J gave up 4 bases; unmatched junction bases: 12. The CDR3 is 16 amino acids. The CDR3 DNA is TGCAGCGTTGATCGGGGGGGGCCTAGCGGGAGTTACGAGCAGTACTTC. Translation gives CSVDRGGPSGSYEQYF.

This clonotype occurred a few times. The chain recombines TRBV19 with TRBJ2-1; D is unresolved. CDR3 length equals 13 residues. Germline lookup yields CDR1 LNHDA and CDR2 SQIVND (reference sequence). Trimming shortened V by 2 bases and J by 7 bases, and 9 bases separated the two germline ends. The CDR3 is CASSIRSVNEQFF. In nucleotides, the CDR3 is TGTGCCAGTAGTATACGTTCGGTTAATGAGCAGTTCTTC.

This clonotype was picked up a small number of times. The V call is TRBV29-1, the J call TRBJ2-3, with D possibly matching TRBD1 (5 bases). Trimming removed 3 bases from V and 2 bases from J, with 6 bases in between. In germline, CDR1 is SQVTM, CDR2 ANQGSEA. The CDR3 length is 12 residues. The CDR3 DNA follows: TGCAGCGTTGAGGGGCTCACAGATACGCAGTATTTT. The encoded protein is CSVEGLTDTQYF.

This clonotype was seen only a few times. V gene TRBV6-5 combines with J gene TRBJ2-4; D is unclear. The CDR3 is made up of 15 amino acids. V was cut by 4 bases and J by 0 bases, with 10 bases left in between. Germline V gene data show CDR1 as MNHEY and CDR2 as SVGAGI. This chain's CDR3 is CASSSPSEAKNIQYF. For the CDR3, the DNA is TGTGCCAGCAGTTCCCCCAGCGAAGCCAAAAACATTCAGTACTTC.

The chain has TRBV15 and TRBJ2-3; 9 bases fit TRBD2. Germline values: CDR1 LNHNV, CDR2 YYDKDF (reference sequence). With V trimmed by 1 base and J by 6 bases, 5 bases remained unmatched. The length of the CDR3 is 15 residues. The CDR3 loop reads CATSRVSGSGDTQYF. CDR3 bases: TGTGCCACCAGCAGAGTTAGCGGGAGTGGGGATACGCAGTATTTT.

The gene calls are TRBV11-3 and TRBJ2-2; D remains unclear. CDR1 is SGHNT, CDR2 YENEEA, per germline. CDR3 length equals 12 residues. Trimming cost V 8 bases and J 5 bases, with 9 bases left between them. Here the CDR3 reads CASRRTTGELFF. The DNA of the CDR3 is TGTGCCAGCCGCCGTACGACCGGGGAGCTGTTTTTT. Together with reference TRBV11-3 and TRBJ2-2, the CDR3 gives the full variable domain: EAGVVQSPRYKIIEKKQPVAFWCNPISGHNTLYWYLQNLGQGPELLIRYENEEAVDDSQLPKDRFSAERLKGVDSTLKIQPAELGDSAVYLCASRRTTGELFFGEGSRLTVL.

This chain joins TRBV20-1 and TRBJ2-5; 10 nucleotides match TRBD2. The V gene's germline CDR1 is DFQATT and CDR2 SNEGSKA (reference sequence). Trimming cost V 6 bases and J 0 bases; bases outside gene matches: 4. This CDR3 has 14 amino acids. DNA of the CDR3: TGCAGTGCCCGGACTAGCGGAGACCAAGAGACCCAGTACTTC. Translation gives CSARTSGDQETQYF.

CDR3 coding DNA: TGCGCCAGCAGCAGTGACAGGGACCTACGGGGGCAGTACTTC. Translated: CASSSDRDLRGQYF. The rearrangement joins TRBV5-1 to TRBJ2-7, with 7 positions matching TRBD1. This CDR3 spans 14 amino acids. Losses at the gene ends were 4 bases for V and 9 bases for J; bases not matched to a gene: 13. In germline, CDR1 is SGHRS, CDR2 YFSETQ.

This clonotype appeared a few times. The gene calls are TRBV5-1 and TRBJ2-2; D is undetermined. Germline assignment: CDR1 SGHRS and CDR2 YFSETQ. Deletions cut 0 bases from V and 0 bases from J, with 9 bases between. This CDR3 has 16 residues. The CDR3 DNA follows: TGCGCCAGCAGCTTGGAAGCCCCCTCGAACACCGGGGAGCTGTTTTTT. Residues: CASSLEAPSNTGELFF.

The chain joins TRBV12-3 or TRBV12-4 to TRBJ1-5; TRBD1 agrees at 11 bases. CDR3 size: 15 residues. V lost 6 bases, J lost 2 bases, and 3 bases stayed unmatched. CDR3 protein: CASRDRGLGNQPQHF. The CDR3 DNA reads TGTGCCAGCAGGGACAGGGGGCTGGGCAATCAGCCCCAGCATTTT.

The chain uses TRBV5-1 and TRBJ1-6; D is undetermined. The CDR3 has 14 residues. Trimming stripped 0 bases from V and 7 bases from J, with 8 bases between. Germline V CDR1 and CDR2: SGHRS, YFSETQ. The CDR3 is CASSLVQENSPLHF. The CDR3 region has the DNA TGCGCCAGCAGCTTGGTTCAAGAAAATTCACCCCTCCACTTT. Looking up the rest from reference TRBV5-1 and TRBJ1-6 gives the full variable domain: KAGVTQTPRYLIKTRGQQVTLSCSPISGHRSVSWYQQTPGQGLQFLFEYFSETQRNKGNFPGRFSGRQFSNSRSEMNVSTLELGDSALYLCASSLVQENSPLHFGNGTRLTVT.

This clonotype was observed a handful of times. This chain uses TRBV29-1 with TRBJ2-3; the match to TRBD1 covers 7 bases. Germline V gene data show CDR1 as SQVTM and CDR2 as ANQGSEA. The V gene end was trimmed by 6 bases and the J gene end by 0 bases; junction bases not matched to a gene: 6. This CDR3 is 14 amino acids long. As DNA, the CDR3 is TGCAGCGTCGTAAAACAGGGGAGCACAGATACGCAGTATTTT. This gives the protein CSVVKQGSTDTQYF.

This clonotype was detected only a few times. The chain recombines TRBV11-3 with TRBJ2-1; no definite D call. This CDR3 region has 14 residues. V was shortened by 2 bases and J by 3 bases, with 8 bases between the two germline ends. Looked up from germline, CDR1 is SGHNT and CDR2 is YENEEA. CDR3 sequence reads: CASSLINSYNEQFF. CDR3 in DNA: TGTGCCAGCAGCTTAATCAACAGCTACAATGAGCAGTTCTTC.

V is TRBV12-3 or TRBV12-4 and J is TRBJ1-4; TRBD1 aligns across 7 bases. CDR3 length equals 14 residues. Trimming removed 7 bases from V and 8 bases from J; junction bases left unmatched: 10. The CDR3, as DNA: TGTGCCAGCACCAATGACAGGGCGAACGAAAAACTGTTTTTT. It translates to CASTNDRANEKLFF.

The gene calls are TRBV7-3 and TRBJ2-2; no clear D gene. V lost 5 bases to trimming and J lost 6 bases, with 7 bases between them. The CDR3 runs 12 residues. Per germline, CDR1 SGHTA and CDR2 FQGTGA. The CDR3 spells CASSMNPGELFF. CDR3 bases: TGTGCCAGCAGCATGAATCCCGGGGAGCTGTTTTTT.

The table lists this clonotype with a few counts. V and J are TRBV5-1 and TRBJ2-5; 7 bases agree with TRBD2. This CDR3 has 16 amino acids. Germline V lookup: CDR1 SGHRS, CDR2 YFSETQ. The trim removed 6 bases at V and 1 base at J, leaving 12 bases unmatched. The CDR3 DNA reads TGCGCCAGCACCACCTACGGGAGGACCGGCCAAGAGACCCAGTACTTC. Protein product: CASTTYGRTGQETQYF.

The chain uses TRBV11-2 and TRBJ2-5, with 7 nucleotides matching TRBD1. V trimming: 5 bases; J trimming: 2 bases; junction bases outside the gene matches: 2. CDR3 size: 13 residues. Germline assignment: CDR1 SGHAT and CDR2 FQNNGV. This CDR3 is CASSTGQQETQYF. The CDR3 DNA reads TGTGCCAGCAGCACGGGACAGCAAGAGACCCAGTACTTC.

This clonotype has only a few counts. This sequence joins TRBV6-2 or TRBV6-3 and TRBJ2-3; D not certain. V was cut by 6 bases and J by 2 bases, with 9 bases left in between. Germline CDR1 and CDR2: MNHEY and SVGEGT. This CDR3 is built from 13 residues. CDR3 bases: TGTGCCAGCAGCTCGGGCGACACAGATACGCAGTATTTT. Translating it yields CASSSGDTDTQYF.

This clonotype has a count of ten or more. The V and J genes are TRBV12-3 or TRBV12-4 and TRBJ1-3; unclear D gene. Trimming took 7 bases from V and 0 from J, leaving 7 bases between them. The CDR3 spans 13 residues. The CDR3 loop reads CASTKGSGNTIYF. CDR3 nucleotides: TGTGCCAGCACTAAGGGCTCTGGAAACACCATATATTTT.

The chain employs TRBV25-1 and TRBJ1-3; D is unresolved. Germline V gene lookup returns CDR1 MGHDK and CDR2 SYGVNS. Trimming removed 4 bases from V and 0 bases from J, with 10 bases in between. CDR3 length: 15 residues. CDR3 sequence: CASSARMDSGNTIYF. For the CDR3, the DNA is TGTGCCAGCAGTGCCCGGATGGACTCTGGAAACACCATATATTTT.

The genes are TRBV5-1 and TRBJ2-3; 8 bases are shared with TRBD1. J gave up 0 bases and V 4 bases, and 7 bases lay outside the gene matches. The CDR3 spans 16 residues. Looked up from germline, CDR1 is SGHRS and CDR2 is YFSETQ. CDR3 in DNA: TGCGCCAGCAGCCCGGGACAGGCCAGGAGCACAGATACGCAGTATTTT. It codes for CASSPGQARSTDTQYF.

The chain links TRBV7-3 to TRBJ2-2, with a possible D match to TRBD2 (5 bases). Between the trimmed V and J ends, which lost 0 bases and 5 bases, there was a span of 16 bases. The CDR3 spans 17 residues. The germline CDR1 and CDR2 sequences are SGHTA and FQGTGA. CDR3 loop: CASSLTEASLDTGELFF. CDR3 in DNA: TGTGCCAGCAGCTTAACGGAGGCCTCACTAGATACCGGGGAGCTGTTTTTT.

The V gene is TRBV6-8, the J gene TRBJ2-1; 12 bases map to TRBD2. The CDR3 runs 15 residues. Germline CDR1 reads MNHGY; CDR2 reads SAAAGT. With 2 bases clipped from V and 9 bases from J, the junction kept 5 bases outside the gene matches. CDR3 sequence reads: CASSYGTSGRGEQFF. CDR3 sequence (DNA): TGTGCCAGCAGTTACGGGACTAGCGGGCGTGGTGAGCAGTTCTTC.

This rearrangement joins TRBV19 to TRBJ2-1; 8 bases are shared with TRBD1. This CDR3 region has 10 residues. Germline assignment: CDR1 LNHDA and CDR2 SQIVND (reference sequence). V was pared by 8 bases and J by 15 bases, with 6 bases of the junction left unmatched. For the CDR3, the DNA is TGTGCCAGTGCAGGACAGGGTTGGTTCTTC. Translated: CASAGQGWFF.

This chain links TRBV10-3 with TRBJ2-3, with 12 bases fitting TRBD2. This CDR3 is built from 19 residues. Per germline, CDR1 ENHRY and CDR2 SYGVKD. The ends lost 2 bases at V and 2 bases at J; junction bases unmatched: 11. Here the CDR3 DNA reads TGTGCCATCAGTGAGGGACTAGCGGGACCGGGAGACCTCACAGATACGCAGTATTTT. Its protein is CAISEGLAGPGDLTDTQYF.

This chain joins TRBV12-3 or TRBV12-4 and TRBJ1-4; 9 bases fit TRBD1. The CDR3 length is 16 residues. J was trimmed by 8 bases and V by 3 bases; bases with no gene match: 10. The chain's CDR3 is CASSFYGQGFGEKLFF. CDR3 DNA: TGTGCCAGCAGTTTTTACGGACAGGGGTTCGGGGAAAAACTGTTTTTT.

The V and J genes are TRBV18 and TRBJ1-2; 7 bases agree with TRBD1. V shed 2 bases, J shed 8 bases, and the junction held 8 bases outside the gene matches. Germline loops: CDR1 KGHSH, CDR2 LQKENI. There are 14 residues in the CDR3. CDR3 DNA sequence: TGTGCCAGCTCACCAGACAGGGAATTCGGCGGCTACACCTTC. Its translation is CASSPDREFGGYTF.